This T cell receptor (beta chain) was sequenced in a study of response to subunit inactivated influenza vaccine. Each CDR3 protein is one row after TCRdb ran MiXCR on the RT-PCR reads. The repertoire includes about 540,000 distinct CDR3 sequences, around 21% of them detected once, and under 3.5% sits in the top ten. This clonotype has just a few counts. Losses at the gene ends were 7 bases for V and 5 bases for J; bases not matched to a gene: 6. The CDR3 totals 13 residues. These sequences were also reported in another study, on T cells expressing NK-cell markers. That publication notes: In generating TCR beta cDNA, 5'RACE template switching with UMIs was used. The authors sequenced eight donors, of whom seven were HCMV-seropositive and one was seronegative. Several donors showed these clonotypes also leading the CD3+CD56-NKG2C+ fraction.

This clonotype was sampled from a man aged 45-65 years who received an inactivated influenza vaccine. The chain joins TRBV12-3 or TRBV12-4 to TRBJ2-7, with TRBD1 matching 9 bases. Sequenced material: CD4+ T cells sorted from PBMCs, taken about 13 days after vaccination. The CDR3 protein is CASTTGGLNEQYF. In nucleotides, the CDR3 is TGTGCCAGCACGACAGGGGGTTTGAACGAGCAGTACTTC.